This entry lists 2 T cell receptor beta chains sequenced from one sample in a study of blood T cell repertoires in COVID-19. Measured with immunoSEQ multiplex PCR; TCRdb has only the in-frame clones, and not every one. This sample has about 350,000 clones, with 87% found just once. The sequenced sample was PBMCs or T cells enriched from blood (not recorded which). The receptors originated from a woman younger than 45 who had recovered from COVID-19.

V gene TRBV28 combines with J gene TRBJ1-4, with D perhaps matching TRBD1 (6 bases). V was pared by 3 bases and J by 5 bases, with 13 bases between. This CDR3 has 15 amino acids. Looked up from germline, CDR1 is MDHEN and CDR2 is SYDVKM. Written as DNA, the CDR3 is TGTGCCAGCAGTTTTGGGGGCGGTACGAATGAAAAACTGTTTTTT. Translated, it gives CASSFGGGTNEKLFF. The full variable domain, completed using reference TRBV28 and TRBJ1-4, is DVKVTQSSRYLVKRTGEKVFLECVQDMDHENMFWYRQDPGLGLRLIYFSYDVKMKEKGDIPEGYSVSREKKERFSLILESASTNQTSMYLCASSFGGGTNEKLFFGSGTQLSVL.

The J gene is TRBJ1-1, the V gene TRBV7-9, with unresolved D. The V gene's germline CDR1 is SEHNR and CDR2 FQNEAQ (reference sequence). CDR3 size: 11 residues. V lost 3 bases, J lost 4 bases, and 3 bases lay in between. In nucleotides, the CDR3 is TGTGCCAGCAGCTTGAGCACTGAAGCTTTCTTT. It yields the protein CASSLSTEAFF.